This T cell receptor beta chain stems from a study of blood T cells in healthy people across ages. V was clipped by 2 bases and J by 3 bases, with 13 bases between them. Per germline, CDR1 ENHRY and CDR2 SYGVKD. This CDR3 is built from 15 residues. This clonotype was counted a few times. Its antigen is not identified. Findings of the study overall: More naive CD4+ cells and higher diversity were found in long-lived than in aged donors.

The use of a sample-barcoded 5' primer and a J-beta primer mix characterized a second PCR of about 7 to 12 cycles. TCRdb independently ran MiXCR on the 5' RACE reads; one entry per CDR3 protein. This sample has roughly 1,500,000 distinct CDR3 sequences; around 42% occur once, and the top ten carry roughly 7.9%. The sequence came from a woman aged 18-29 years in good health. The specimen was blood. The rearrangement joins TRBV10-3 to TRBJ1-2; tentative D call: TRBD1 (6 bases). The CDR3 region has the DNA TGTGCCATCAGTGAGGCGGCACAGGGACACTATGGCTACACCTTC. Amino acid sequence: CAISEAAQGHYGYTF.